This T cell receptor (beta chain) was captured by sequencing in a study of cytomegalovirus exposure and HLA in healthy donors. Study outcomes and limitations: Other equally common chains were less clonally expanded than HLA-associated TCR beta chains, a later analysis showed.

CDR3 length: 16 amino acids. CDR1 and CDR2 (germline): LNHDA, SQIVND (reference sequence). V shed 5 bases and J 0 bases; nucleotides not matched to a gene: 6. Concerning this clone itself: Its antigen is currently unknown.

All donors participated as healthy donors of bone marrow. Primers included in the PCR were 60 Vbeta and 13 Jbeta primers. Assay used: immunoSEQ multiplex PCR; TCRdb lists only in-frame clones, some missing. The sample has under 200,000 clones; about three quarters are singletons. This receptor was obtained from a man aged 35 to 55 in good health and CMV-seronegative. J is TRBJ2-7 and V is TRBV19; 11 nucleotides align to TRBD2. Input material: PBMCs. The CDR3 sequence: CASSSGLAELSYEQYF. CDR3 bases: TGTGCCAGTAGTTCGGGACTAGCGGAGCTCTCCTACGAGCAGTACTTC. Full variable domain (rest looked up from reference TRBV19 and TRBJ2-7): DGGITQSPKYLFRKEGQNVTLSCEQNLNHDAMYWYRQDPGQGLRLIYYSQIVNDFQKGDIAEGYSVSREKKESFPLTVTSAQKNPTAFYLCASSSGLAELSYEQYFGPGTRLTVT.